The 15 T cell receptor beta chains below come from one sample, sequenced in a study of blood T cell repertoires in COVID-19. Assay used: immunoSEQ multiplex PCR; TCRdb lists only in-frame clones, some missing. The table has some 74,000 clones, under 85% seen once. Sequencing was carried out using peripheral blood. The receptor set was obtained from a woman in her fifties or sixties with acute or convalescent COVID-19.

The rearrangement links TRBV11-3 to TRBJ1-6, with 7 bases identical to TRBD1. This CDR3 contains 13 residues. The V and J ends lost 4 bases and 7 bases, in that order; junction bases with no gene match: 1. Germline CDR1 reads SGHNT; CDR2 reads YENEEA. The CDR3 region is CASSSGGNSPLHF. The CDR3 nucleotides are TGTGCCAGCAGCTCAGGGGGGAATTCACCCCTCCACTTT.

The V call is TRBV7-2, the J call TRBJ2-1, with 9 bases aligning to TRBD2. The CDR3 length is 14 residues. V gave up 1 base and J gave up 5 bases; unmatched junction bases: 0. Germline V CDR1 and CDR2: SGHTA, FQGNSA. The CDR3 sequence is CASSLGLADNEQFF. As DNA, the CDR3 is TGTGCCAGCAGCTTAGGACTAGCGGACAATGAGCAGTTCTTC.

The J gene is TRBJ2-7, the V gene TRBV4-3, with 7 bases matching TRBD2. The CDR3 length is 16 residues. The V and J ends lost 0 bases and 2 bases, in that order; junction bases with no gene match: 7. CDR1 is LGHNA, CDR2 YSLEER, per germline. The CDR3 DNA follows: TGCGCCAGCAGCCAAGATTGGGGCGGGAGTACCTACGAGCAGTACTTC. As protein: CASSQDWGGSTYEQYF.

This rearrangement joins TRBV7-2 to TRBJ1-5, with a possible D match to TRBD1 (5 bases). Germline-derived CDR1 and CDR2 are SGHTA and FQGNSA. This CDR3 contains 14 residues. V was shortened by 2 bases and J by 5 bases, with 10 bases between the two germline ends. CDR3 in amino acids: CASSLLGGDQPQHF. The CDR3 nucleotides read TGTGCCAGCAGCTTACTGGGGGGAGATCAGCCCCAGCATTTT.

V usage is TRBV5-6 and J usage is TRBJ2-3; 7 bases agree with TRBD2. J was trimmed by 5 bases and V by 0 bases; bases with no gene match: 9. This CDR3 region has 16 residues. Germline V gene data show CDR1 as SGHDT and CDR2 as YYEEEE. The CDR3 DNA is TGTGCCAGCAGCTTGGGGACTAGTCTGACGGGAGATACGCAGTATTTT. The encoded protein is CASSLGTSLTGDTQYF.

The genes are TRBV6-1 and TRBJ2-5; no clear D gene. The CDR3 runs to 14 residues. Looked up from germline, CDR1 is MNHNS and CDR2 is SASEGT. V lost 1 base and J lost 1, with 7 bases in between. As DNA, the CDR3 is TGTGCCAGCAGTGAAGGTACCGGCCAAGAGACCCAGTACTTC. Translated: CASSEGTGQETQYF.

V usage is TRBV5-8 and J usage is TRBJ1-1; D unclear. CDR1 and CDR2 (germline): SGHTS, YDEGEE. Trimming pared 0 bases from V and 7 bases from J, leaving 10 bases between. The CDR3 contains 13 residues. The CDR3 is CASSLDSVGEAFF. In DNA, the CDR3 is TGTGCCAGCAGCTTGGATTCGGTTGGTGAAGCTTTCTTT.

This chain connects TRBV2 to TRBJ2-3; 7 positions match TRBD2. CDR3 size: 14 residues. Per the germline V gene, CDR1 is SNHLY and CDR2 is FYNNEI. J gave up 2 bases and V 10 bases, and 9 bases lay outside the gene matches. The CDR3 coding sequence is TGTGCCACGAGGCGGGGGAGGGCCACAGATACGCAGTATTTT. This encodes CATRRGRATDTQYF.

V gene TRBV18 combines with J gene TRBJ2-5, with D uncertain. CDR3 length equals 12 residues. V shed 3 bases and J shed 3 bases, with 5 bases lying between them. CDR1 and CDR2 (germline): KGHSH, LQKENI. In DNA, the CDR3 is TGTGCCAGCTCACCCCTCGAAGAGACCCAGTACTTC. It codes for CASSPLEETQYF.

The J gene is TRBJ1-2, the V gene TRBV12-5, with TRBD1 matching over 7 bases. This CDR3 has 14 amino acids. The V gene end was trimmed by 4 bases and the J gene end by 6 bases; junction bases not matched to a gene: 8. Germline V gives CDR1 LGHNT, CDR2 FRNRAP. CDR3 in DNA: TGTGCTAGTGGTTCCTATGACAGGGCGAATGGCTACACCTTC. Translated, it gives CASGSYDRANGYTF.

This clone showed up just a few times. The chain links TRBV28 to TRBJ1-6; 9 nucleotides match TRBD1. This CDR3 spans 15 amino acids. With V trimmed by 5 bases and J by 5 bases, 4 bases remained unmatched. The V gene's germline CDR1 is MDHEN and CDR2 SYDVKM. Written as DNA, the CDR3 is TGTGCCAGCAGTGAGAGGGACAGGGATAATTCACCCCTCCACTTT. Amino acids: CASSERDRDNSPLHF.

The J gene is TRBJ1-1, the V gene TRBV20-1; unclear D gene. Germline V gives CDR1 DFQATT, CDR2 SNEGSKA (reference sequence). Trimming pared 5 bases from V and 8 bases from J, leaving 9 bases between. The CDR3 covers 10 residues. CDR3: CSAYSWEAFF. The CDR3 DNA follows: TGCAGTGCTTACTCTTGGGAAGCTTTCTTT.

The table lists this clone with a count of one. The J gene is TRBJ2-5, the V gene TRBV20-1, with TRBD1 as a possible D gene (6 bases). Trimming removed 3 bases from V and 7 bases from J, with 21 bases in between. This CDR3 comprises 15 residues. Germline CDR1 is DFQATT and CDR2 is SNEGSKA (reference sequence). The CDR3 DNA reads TGCAGTGCTAGTAGGTTTGGACAGCAGGAGACGACCCAGTACTTC. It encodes CSASRFGQQETTQYF.

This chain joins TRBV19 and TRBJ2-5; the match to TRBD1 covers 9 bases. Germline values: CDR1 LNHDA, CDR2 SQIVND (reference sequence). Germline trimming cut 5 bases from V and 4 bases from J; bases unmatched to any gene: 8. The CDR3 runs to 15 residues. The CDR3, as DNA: TGTGCCAGTAGTGACCCCGGGACAGGGAGAGAGACCCAGTACTTC. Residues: CASSDPGTGRETQYF.

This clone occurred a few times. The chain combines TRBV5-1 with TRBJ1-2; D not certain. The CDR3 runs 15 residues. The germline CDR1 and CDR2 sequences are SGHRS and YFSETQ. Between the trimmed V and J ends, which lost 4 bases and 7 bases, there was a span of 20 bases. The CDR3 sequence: CASSTSEGRPGGYTF. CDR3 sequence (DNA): TGCGCCAGCAGCACCTCGGAGGGCCGTCCGGGTGGCTACACCTTC.